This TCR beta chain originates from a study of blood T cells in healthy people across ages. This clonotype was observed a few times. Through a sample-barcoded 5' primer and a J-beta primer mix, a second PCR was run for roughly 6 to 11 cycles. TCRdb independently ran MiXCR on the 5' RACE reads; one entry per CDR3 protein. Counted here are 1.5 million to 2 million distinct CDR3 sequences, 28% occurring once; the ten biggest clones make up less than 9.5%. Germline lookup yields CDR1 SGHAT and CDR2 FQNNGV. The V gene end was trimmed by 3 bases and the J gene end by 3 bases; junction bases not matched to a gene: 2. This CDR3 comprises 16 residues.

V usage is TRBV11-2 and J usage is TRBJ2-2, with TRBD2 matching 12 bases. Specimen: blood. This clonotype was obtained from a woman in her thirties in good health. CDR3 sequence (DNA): TGTGCCAGCAGCTTTCTAGCGGGAGGGGACACCGGGGAGCTGTTTTTT. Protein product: CASSFLAGGDTGELFF.